The next 3 T cell receptor beta chains were all read from a single sample in a study of T cells in Graves' hyperthyroidism and ophthalmopathy (dated by TCRdb to about 2019). The method was multiplex PCR. The listed sequencing device is Illumina HiSeq 2000. The TCR beta CDR3 regions were amplified from the RNA transcripts. The TCR CDR3 was subjected to a first round of RT-PCR using the HTBI primer set and the Qiagen OneStep RT-PCR kit. TCRdb trimmed public reads at Q25 via fastp, called clones via MiXCR and kept in-frame beta chains. Every distinct CDR3 protein forms one entry, paired with its most common genes and DNA. The sample yields 300,000 to 400,000 distinct CDR3 sequences; roughly an eighth were counted once. 9.2% of the sample comes from the top ten. Sequences were obtained from blood. Receptors originate from a young woman with Graves' hyperthyroidism.

A few counts support this clonotype. The V and J genes are TRBV27 and TRBJ1-1; D not certain. Germline CDR1 and CDR2: MNHEY and SMNVEV (reference sequence). The CDR3 extends over 13 amino acids. Between the trimmed V and J ends, which lost 3 bases and 0 bases, there was a span of 5 bases. The CDR3 loop is CASSFLMNTEAFF. The CDR3, as DNA: TGTGCCAGCAGTTTCTTAATGAACACTGAAGCTTTCTTT.

This clonotype was seen many times. The rearrangement links TRBV2 to TRBJ2-5; D is unclear. This CDR3 is 12 amino acids long. Trimming removed 5 bases from V and 5 bases from J, with 9 bases in between. CDR1 is SNHLY, CDR2 FYNNEI, per germline. This chain's CDR3 is CASSPPSETQYF. The CDR3 DNA reads TGTGCCAGCAGTCCGCCGTCGGAGACCCAGTACTTC.

This clonotype was seen repeatedly, ten times or more. The chain is built from TRBV9 and TRBJ2-1, with D possibly matching TRBD2 (6 bases). This CDR3 has 17 amino acids. Germline V CDR1 and CDR2: SGDLS, YYNGEE. V was cut by 0 bases and J by 0 bases, with 13 bases left in between. The CDR3 sequence is CASSVGVAGSSYNEQFF. CDR3 nucleotide sequence: TGTGCCAGCAGCGTAGGAGTGGCGGGGAGCTCCTACAATGAGCAGTTCTTC.